This TCR beta chain was captured by sequencing in a study of T cells in Graves' hyperthyroidism and ophthalmopathy. Study-wide points: Model-based prediction identified ophthalmopathy a median around seven months prior to its onset. Peripheral blood also featured most of the thyroid clonotypes expanded above 0.001.

This clonotype was detected many times. Its antigen remains unidentified. It was RNA transcripts that yielded the amplified TCR beta CDR3 regions. First-round RT-PCR with HTBI primers amplified the TCR CDR3 region. One entry per CDR3 protein results from TCRdb running MiXCR on the multiplex PCR reads. The sample holds 550,000 to 700,000 distinct CDR3 sequences, approximately 15% seen once. V lost 6 bases to trimming and J lost 1 base; unmatched junction nucleotides: 7. The CDR3 is made up of 16 amino acids. The chain combines TRBV12-3 or TRBV12-4 with TRBJ2-5; 11 nucleotides line up with TRBD2. Source material: blood. This receptor was taken from a woman in her forties with Graves' ophthalmopathy. The CDR3: CASSPLAGVGQETQYF. The CDR3 DNA follows: TGTGCCAGCAGCCCACTAGCGGGAGTCGGCCAAGAGACCCAGTACTTC.